This T cell receptor beta chain was obtained from a study of shared clonotypes between healthy human individuals. Broader study findings: All-four-donor shared clonotypes had higher generation probabilities than non-shared clonotypes did.

Trimming removed 6 bases at V and 3 bases at J, with 5 bases between. There are 11 residues in the CDR3. Germline CDR1 reads MNHEY; CDR2 reads SVGAGI. Note on this clone: Its target is unknown.

Donors were healthy HIV-negative adults without recent acute infections or vaccinations. Libraries were prepared by immunoSEQ multiplex PCR; TCRdb keeps only in-frame clonotypes and omits some of them. The table lists 600,000 to 750,000 clones, approximately 72% of them singletons, with more than 1.5% in the top ten. The V and J genes are TRBV6-5 and TRBJ1-1; weak D call: TRBD1 (5 bases). This TCR came from a woman aged 25-40 years in good health. The sequenced material came from memory CD4+ T cells sorted from blood. Subset defined: CD45RA-negative fraction. The CDR3 region is CASSRDTEAFF. In nucleotides, the CDR3 is TGTGCCAGCAGCAGGGACACTGAAGCTTTCTTT.